One sample yielded the 29 T cell receptor beta chains listed below, sequenced in a study of cytomegalovirus exposure and HLA in healthy donors. Only in-frame clones appear in the TCRdb table, and some are missing; sequencing was by immunoSEQ multiplex PCR. The repertoire holds 150,000 to 250,000 clones, with about 81% as singletons. Sequenced: PBMCs. The receptor source for this set is a woman in her thirties in good health and CMV-seronegative.

The chain carries TRBV2 and TRBJ1-1; D remains ambiguous. The CDR3 has 14 amino acids. Trimming left V 6 bases short and J 0 bases short, with 11 bases between. Germline values: CDR1 SNHLY, CDR2 FYNNEI. DNA of the CDR3: TGTGCCAGCAGCCTACAGAGCATGAACACTGAAGCTTTCTTT. It specifies CASSLQSMNTEAFF.

This chain joins TRBV5-1 and TRBJ1-5; 7 bases are shared with TRBD1. Germline V lookup: CDR1 SGHRS, CDR2 YFSETQ. The CDR3 covers 15 residues. The J segment lost 7 bases and the V segment lost 8 bases, leaving 15 bases of the junction unmatched. CDR3 in DNA: TGCGCCAGTTCCCCCGAGGGGGCGAAGAGGCAGCCCCAGCATTTT. Amino acid sequence: CASSPEGAKRQPQHF.

The chain has TRBV6-1 and TRBJ1-6; D is unresolved. V shed 4 bases and J shed 6 bases, with 13 bases lying between them. Germline V lookup: CDR1 MNHNS, CDR2 SASEGT. CDR3 size: 15 residues. The CDR3 loop reads CASSAGTVFNSPLHF. The CDR3 nucleotides are TGTGCCAGCAGTGCGGGAACCGTATTTAATTCACCCCTCCACTTT.

The rearrangement joins TRBV9 to TRBJ1-1; D is unresolved. Per the germline V gene, CDR1 is SGDLS and CDR2 is YYNGEE. The V and J ends lost 0 bases and 2 bases respectively, with 5 bases between them. The CDR3 is made up of 13 amino acids. In DNA form, the CDR3 reads TGTGCCAGCAGCGTAGCCTCCAACACTGAAGCTTTCTTT. This encodes CASSVASNTEAFF.

The chain has TRBV5-6 and TRBJ2-7; D unresolved. The ends were cut back, 1 base at V and 3 bases at J, with 11 bases in the middle. The CDR3 totals 14 residues. Looked up from germline, CDR1 is SGHDT and CDR2 is YYEEEE. The CDR3 region has the DNA TGTGCCAGCAGCTTGACTCAACCGATCTACGAGCAGTACTTC. This gives the protein CASSLTQPIYEQYF.

The J gene is TRBJ2-3, the V gene TRBV27; 7 bases map to TRBD2. CDR1 and CDR2 from the germline V gene are MNHEY and SMNVEV (reference sequence). J gave up 1 base and V 7 bases, and 8 bases lay outside the gene matches. This CDR3 is built from 15 residues. The CDR3 sequence: CASTLSGARTDTQYF. Here the CDR3 DNA reads TGTGCCAGCACCCTGAGCGGGGCGCGCACAGATACGCAGTATTTT.

This clone occurred a few times. Within the sample, other DNA sequences also encode this same CDR3. This chain links TRBV5-1 with TRBJ2-1, with a possible D match to TRBD1 (5 bases). The CDR3 consists of 12 residues. Germline V CDR1 and CDR2: SGHRS, YFSETQ. V lost 5 bases to trimming and J lost 7 bases, with 10 bases between them. The DNA for the CDR3 is TGCGCCAGCAGTTCCGCAGGGAATGAGCAGTTCTTC. It specifies CASSSAGNEQFF.

This chain links TRBV29-1 with TRBJ2-1, with 10 bases that match TRBD2. After removal of 1 base from V and 7 bases from J, the junction contained 7 bases not matched to a gene. The CDR3 contains 15 residues. Germline V gene data show CDR1 as SQVTM and CDR2 as ANQGSEA. This CDR3 reads CSVEGGLAGVNEQFF. Here the CDR3 DNA reads TGCAGCGTTGAAGGAGGTCTAGCGGGGGTTAATGAGCAGTTCTTC.

This chain uses TRBV6-4 with TRBJ2-7, with D perhaps TRBD2 (5 bases). Trimming cost V 10 bases and J 2 bases, with 18 bases left between them. The V gene's germline CDR1 is MRHNA and CDR2 SNTAGT. CDR3 length equals 14 residues. The CDR3 coding sequence is TGTGCCATCGACCGGGATTGGACCACCTACGAGCAGTACTTC. This sequence encodes CAIDRDWTTYEQYF.

The V call is TRBV7-6, the J call TRBJ1-1, with a tentative D call TRBD1 (5 bases). V was cut by 4 bases and J by 1 base, with 7 bases left in between. This CDR3 contains 13 residues. CDR1 is SGHVS and CDR2 is FNYEAQ in the germline V gene. CDR3 loop: CASSSQGNTEAFF. The CDR3 bases are TGTGCCAGCAGCTCCCAGGGGAACACTGAAGCTTTCTTT.

In regard to this clone: The sample carries other DNA sequences with the same CDR3. This chain connects TRBV30 to TRBJ2-7; D ambiguous. The CDR3 has 11 residues. V lost 3 bases and J lost 1, with 4 bases in between. Germline V gene sequence: CDR1 GTSNPN, CDR2 SVGIG (reference sequence). The CDR3 protein is CAWSRSYEQYF. CDR3 nucleotide sequence: TGTGCCTGGAGCAGATCCTACGAGCAGTACTTC.

The chain has TRBV28 and TRBJ1-5, with 9 bases lining up with TRBD1. Per germline, CDR1 MDHEN and CDR2 SYDVKM. The CDR3 is made up of 15 amino acids. V shed 6 bases, J shed 4 bases, and the junction held 7 bases outside the gene matches. Here the CDR3 DNA reads TGTGCCAGCAGCAAAATCGGACAGGGGAATCAGCCCCAGCATTTT. Its protein product is CASSKIGQGNQPQHF.

This clone was picked up a small number of times. J is TRBJ1-1 and V is TRBV6-1, with D maybe TRBD1 (6 bases). Trimming stripped 7 bases from V and 4 bases from J, with 16 bases between. Germline V gene sequence: CDR1 MNHNS, CDR2 SASEGT. The CDR3 spans 14 residues. The CDR3 coding sequence is TGTGCCAGCAACCTTCACAGGGAGGGCACTGAAGCTTTCTTT. It codes for CASNLHREGTEAFF.

In DNA form, the CDR3 reads TGTGCCAGTAGTATTTTATCCAGGGGATCCAATCAGCCCCAGCATTTT. This encodes CASSILSRGSNQPQHF. The chain uses TRBV19 and TRBJ1-5; TRBD1 is a possible D gene (6 bases). V was clipped by 3 bases and J by 3 bases, with 15 bases between them. The CDR3 consists of 16 residues. CDR1 LNHDA and CDR2 SQIVND come from the germline V gene (reference sequence). Variable domain in full (rest from reference TRBV19 and TRBJ1-5): DGGITQSPKYLFRKEGQNVTLSCEQNLNHDAMYWYRQDPGQGLRLIYYSQIVNDFQKGDIAEGYSVSREKKESFPLTVTSAQKNPTAFYLCASSILSRGSNQPQHFGDGTRLSIL.

This rearrangement joins TRBV11-2 to TRBJ2-5; 11 bases map to TRBD2. CDR1 is SGHAT, CDR2 FQNNGV, per germline. Germline trimming cut 6 bases from V and 2 bases from J; bases unmatched to any gene: 8. CDR3 size: 16 residues. CDR3 bases: TGTGCCAGCAGAAAACCGGGACTAGCGGCACAAGAGACCCAGTACTTC. It yields the protein CASRKPGLAAQETQYF. The variable domain in full, completed from reference TRBV11-2 and TRBJ2-5, reads EAGVAQSPRYKIIEKRQSVAFWCNPISGHATLYWYQQILGQGPKLLIQFQNNGVVDDSQLPKDRFSAERLKGVDSTLKIQPAKLEDSAVYLCASRKPGLAAQETQYFGPGTRLLVL.

V usage is TRBV2 and J usage is TRBJ2-1, with TRBD2 matching 7 bases. V lost 4 bases, J lost 9 bases, and 12 bases stayed unmatched. The CDR3 covers 15 residues. Germline CDR1 and CDR2: SNHLY and FYNNEI. CDR3 loop: CASSARGSRFGEQFF. The CDR3 region has the DNA TGTGCCAGCAGTGCTCGCGGGAGCCGCTTTGGTGAGCAGTTCTTC.

The V gene is TRBV5-1, the J gene TRBJ1-3, with D possibly TRBD1 on 6 matching bases. V shed 4 bases and J shed 2 bases, with 13 bases lying between them. This CDR3 comprises 15 residues. CDR1 and CDR2 from the germline V gene are SGHRS and YFSETQ. The DNA of the CDR3 is TGCGCCAGCAGCATTGCAGCAGGGGCTGGAAACACCATATATTTT. It translates to CASSIAAGAGNTIYF.

This chain uses TRBV5-6 with TRBJ2-1, with D uncertain. The CDR3 contains 11 residues. The V and J ends lost 1 base and 7 bases respectively, with 3 bases between them. The germline CDR1 and CDR2 sequences are SGHDT and YYEEEE. For the CDR3, the DNA is TGTGCCAGCAGCTTGCTTAATGAGCAGTTCTTC. Amino acids: CASSLLNEQFF.

J is TRBJ2-5 and V is TRBV4-1; 13 bases align to TRBD2. There are 17 residues in the CDR3. Germline values: CDR1 MGHRA, CDR2 YSYEKL. J was trimmed by 5 bases and V by 4 bases; bases with no gene match: 10. The CDR3 here is CASSLTQLAGGPETQYF. DNA of the CDR3: TGCGCCAGCAGCCTCACCCAACTAGCGGGAGGGCCGGAGACCCAGTACTTC.

This chain uses TRBV5-6 with TRBJ2-1, with 7 bases matching TRBD1. CDR3 length: 15 amino acids. Germline CDR1 reads SGHDT; CDR2 reads YYEEEE. The trim removed 3 bases at V and 2 bases at J, leaving 5 bases unmatched. The chain's CDR3 is CASSSQGGPYNEQFF. In DNA form, the CDR3 reads TGTGCCAGCAGCTCGCAAGGGGGCCCCTACAATGAGCAGTTCTTC.

Note on this clone: The sample carries other DNA sequences with the same CDR3. CDR3 bases: TGTGCCAGCAGCTTATCGGATACGCAGTATTTT. Translation gives CASSLSDTQYF. This chain joins TRBV7-9 and TRBJ2-3; D not certain. Trimming took 2 bases from V and 6 from J, leaving 3 bases between them. This CDR3 spans 11 amino acids. Germline CDR1 is SEHNR and CDR2 is FQNEAQ (reference sequence).

This chain uses TRBV19 with TRBJ1-6; tentative D call: TRBD1 (6 bases). Deletions cut 8 bases from V and 7 bases from J, with 18 bases between. The CDR3 is made up of 15 amino acids. The germline CDR1 and CDR2 sequences are LNHDA and SQIVND (reference sequence). DNA for the CDR3: TGTGCCAGTGAGCCGCGAGGGCAGGGGAATTCACCCCTCCACTTT. Protein product: CASEPRGQGNSPLHF. Drawing the rest from reference TRBV19 and TRBJ1-6, the complete variable domain is DGGITQSPKYLFRKEGQNVTLSCEQNLNHDAMYWYRQDPGQGLRLIYYSQIVNDFQKGDIAEGYSVSREKKESFPLTVTSAQKNPTAFYLCASEPRGQGNSPLHFGNGTRLTVT.

The chain combines TRBV11-2 with TRBJ2-1; 10 nucleotides agree with TRBD2. After removal of 0 bases from V and 8 bases from J, the junction contained 4 bases not matched to a gene. Germline CDR1 SGHAT, CDR2 FQNNGV. This CDR3 comprises 15 residues. CDR3 sequence (DNA): TGTGCCAGCAGCTTAGATTGGCTAGCGGGAGATGAGCAGTTCTTC. Encoded protein: CASSLDWLAGDEQFF.

The V call is TRBV29-1, the J call TRBJ2-7; TRBD2 might be the D (6 bases). CDR1 is SQVTM and CDR2 is ANQGSEA in the germline V gene. V was cut by 4 bases and J by 0 bases, with 13 bases left in between. This CDR3 has 14 amino acids. The CDR3 DNA is TGCAGCGTTGCAGCCCCCGGGAGCTCCTACGAGCAGTACTTC. It translates to CSVAAPGSSYEQYF.

The chain uses TRBV5-1 and TRBJ2-1; tentative D call: TRBD2 (6 bases). Germline V gene lookup returns CDR1 SGHRS and CDR2 YFSETQ. This CDR3 is built from 12 residues. V was shortened by 0 bases and J by 9 bases, with 7 bases between the two germline ends. As DNA, the CDR3 is TGCGCCAGCAGCTTGGCTAGCGTTGAGCAGTTCTTC. This encodes CASSLASVEQFF.

The chain is built from TRBV5-1 and TRBJ2-7; 11 bases map to TRBD2. V lost 6 bases, J lost 5 bases, and 10 bases stayed unmatched. Per germline, CDR1 SGHRS and CDR2 YFSETQ. The CDR3 length is 15 residues. CDR3 bases: TGCGCCAGCACCGTAGCGGGAGGGCCAGAAGACGAGCAGTACTTC. Its protein product is CASTVAGGPEDEQYF.

The chain employs TRBV6-1 and TRBJ1-5; D unclear. CDR1 and CDR2 (germline): MNHNS, SASEGT. V was cut by 8 bases and J by 5 bases, with 4 bases left in between. This CDR3 comprises 10 residues. CDR3 DNA: TGTGCCAGCCATGATCAGCCCCAGCATTTT. Protein: CASHDQPQHF.

Only a few counts were recorded for this clone. V usage is TRBV29-1 and J usage is TRBJ1-2, with 8 nucleotides matching TRBD1. Germline loops: CDR1 SQVTM, CDR2 ANQGSEA. The CDR3 runs 12 residues. The trim removed 6 bases at V and 8 bases at J, leaving 8 bases unmatched. CDR3 DNA sequence: TGCAGCGTCACGACGACAGGGGACGGCTACACCTTC. This translates into CSVTTTGDGYTF.

The rearrangement uses TRBV5-1 and TRBJ1-2, with 9 bases fitting TRBD1. The J segment lost 4 bases and the V segment lost 5 bases, leaving 6 bases of the junction unmatched. The CDR3 extends over 14 amino acids. Per germline, CDR1 SGHRS and CDR2 YFSETQ. The CDR3 region is CASSPGTGTYGYTF. In DNA, the CDR3 is TGCGCCAGCAGTCCCGGGACAGGGACCTATGGCTACACCTTC.